A single sample is the source of the 14 T cell receptor beta chains below, sequenced in a study of CXCR3-negative and CXCR3-positive naive CD8 T cells. Study-wide results and caveats: TRB CDR3s of CXCR3-positive naive cells were more hydrophobic than those of CXCR3-negative naive cells.

The study made its TRB cDNA libraries by 5' RACE, adding UMI labels. TCRdb derives one entry per CDR3 protein from the 5' RACE reads, leaving out DNA. The record lists 50,000 or so distinct CDR3 sequences, of which the ten most abundant hold roughly 0.59%. These receptors have no identified antigens. Sequencing was done on a sample of naive CXCR3+ CD8+ T cells from blood. Subset given: CD45RO-CCR7+CD27+CD95- naive CD8+ T cells expressing CXCR3 (TNR3+). Receptors were obtained from a human donor in good health. Some clones in this sample may be carry-over from other donors' samples.

The rearrangement uses TRBV9 and TRBJ2-7. The germline V gene encodes CDR1 SGDLS and CDR2 YYNGEE. CDR3 size: 13 residues. The CDR3 region is CASSPTLAHEQYF. The full variable domain, in which reference TRBV9 and TRBJ2-7 provide the parts outside the CDR3, is DSGVTQTPKHLITATGQRVTLRCSPRSGDLSVYWYQQSLDQGLQFLIQYYNGEERAKGNILERFSAQQFPDLHSELNLSSLELGDSALYFCASSPTLAHEQYFGPGTRLTVT.

The rearrangement links TRBV9 to TRBJ1-6; TCRdb picks TRBD1, but there is no DNA to check that call. Germline assignment: CDR1 SGDLS and CDR2 YYNGEE. This CDR3 region has 15 residues. This chain's CDR3 is CASSSWGTGNSPLHF.

The chain recombines TRBV20-1 with TRBJ2-6. Germline CDR1 is DFQATT and CDR2 is SNEGSKA (reference sequence). The CDR3 contains 14 residues. The CDR3 sequence: CSARDLSGANVLTF.

The chain employs TRBV7-3 and TRBJ1-2; TCRdb proposes TRBD1, but this gene call is untestable without DNA. The CDR3 is made up of 13 amino acids. CDR1 SGHTA and CDR2 FQGTGA come from the germline V gene. CDR3 sequence reads: CASSKEGGDGYTF. Together with reference TRBV7-3 and TRBJ1-2, the CDR3 gives the full variable domain: GAGVSQTPSNKVTEKGKYVELRCDPISGHTALYWYRQSLGQGPEFLIYFQGTGAADDSGLPNDRFFAVRPEGSVSTLKIQRTERGDSAVYLCASSKEGGDGYTFGSGTRLTVV.

The rearrangement links TRBV29-1 to TRBJ1-2. The CDR3 is 13 amino acids. The germline gives CDR1 SQVTM, CDR2 ANQGSEA. CDR3 amino acids: CSVVGHFANGYTF.

This chain uses TRBV4-3 with TRBJ1-2; TCRdb outputs TRBD1, but without DNA this stays unchecked. The CDR3 is 14 residues long. CDR1 is LGHNA and CDR2 is YSLEER in the germline V gene. CDR3 loop: CASSHPGTGEGYTF.

The chain recombines TRBV7-9 with TRBJ2-7; checking the TCRdb D call of TRBD1 is not possible without DNA. The germline V gene encodes CDR1 SEHNR and CDR2 FQNEAQ (reference sequence). The CDR3 covers 16 residues. CDR3 residues: CASSLALGQGAYEQYF.

This chain uses TRBV7-8 with TRBJ2-1; TCRdb reports TRBD1, a call that lacks DNA to check it against. The CDR3 has 18 residues. CDR1 and CDR2 (germline): SGHVS, FQNEAQ. CDR3 amino acids: CASSSIPLTGKTYNEQFF.

CDR3: CASSYSSSYNEQFF. The chain is built from TRBV6-2 or TRBV6-3 and TRBJ2-1. Looked up from germline, CDR1 is MNHEY and CDR2 is SVGEGT. This CDR3 is 14 amino acids long.

V is TRBV29-1 and J is TRBJ2-2. The CDR3 runs to 15 residues. Per the germline V gene, CDR1 is SQVTM and CDR2 is ANQGSEA. CDR3: CSVESTDANTGELFF.

V and J are TRBV9 and TRBJ2-2. The CDR3 spans 15 residues. CDR1 and CDR2 (germline): SGDLS, YYNGEE. The CDR3 here is CASSPDRINTGQLFF.

This rearrangement joins TRBV6-5 to TRBJ2-1; absent DNA, TCRdb's TRBD2 call cannot be checked. This CDR3 comprises 18 residues. The germline gives CDR1 MNHEY, CDR2 SVGAGI. The CDR3 loop reads CASSYSPPGLAGWDEQFF.

The V call is TRBV27, the J call TRBJ2-1; checking the TCRdb D call of TRBD1 is not possible without DNA. The germline V gene encodes CDR1 MNHEY and CDR2 SMNVEV (reference sequence). The CDR3 totals 16 residues. Here the CDR3 reads CASSLSEGAGSNEQFF.

The chain links TRBV6-4 to TRBJ2-3. Germline lookup yields CDR1 MRHNA and CDR2 SNTAGT. This CDR3 contains 14 residues. CDR3 sequence reads: CASSDRGLTDTQYF.